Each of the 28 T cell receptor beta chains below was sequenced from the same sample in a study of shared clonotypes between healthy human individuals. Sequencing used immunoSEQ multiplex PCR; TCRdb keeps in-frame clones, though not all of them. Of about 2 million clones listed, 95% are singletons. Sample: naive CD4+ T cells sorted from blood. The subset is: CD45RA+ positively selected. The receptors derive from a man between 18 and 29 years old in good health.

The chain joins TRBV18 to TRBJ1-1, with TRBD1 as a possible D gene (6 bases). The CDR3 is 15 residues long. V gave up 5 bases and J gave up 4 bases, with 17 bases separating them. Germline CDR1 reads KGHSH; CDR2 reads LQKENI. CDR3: CASSSVSSDSTEAFF. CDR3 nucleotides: TGTGCCAGCTCAAGTGTTAGCTCGGACAGCACTGAAGCTTTCTTT.

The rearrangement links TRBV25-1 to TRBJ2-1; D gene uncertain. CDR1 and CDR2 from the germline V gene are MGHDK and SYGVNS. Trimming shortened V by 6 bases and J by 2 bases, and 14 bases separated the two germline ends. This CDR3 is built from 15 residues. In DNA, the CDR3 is TGTGCCAGCAGCCTGGCTGGAAGGACCTACAATGAGCAGTTCTTC. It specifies CASSLAGRTYNEQFF.

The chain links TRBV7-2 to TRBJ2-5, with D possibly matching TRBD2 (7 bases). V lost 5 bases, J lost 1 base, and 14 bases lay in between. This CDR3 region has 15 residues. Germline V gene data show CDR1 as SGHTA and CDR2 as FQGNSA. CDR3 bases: TGTGCCAGCAGCAAGGGGAGGGGGACCCAAGAGACCCAGTACTTC. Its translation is CASSKGRGTQETQYF.

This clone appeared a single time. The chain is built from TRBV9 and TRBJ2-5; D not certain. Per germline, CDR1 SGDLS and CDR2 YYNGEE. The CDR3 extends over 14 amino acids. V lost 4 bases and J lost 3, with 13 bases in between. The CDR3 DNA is TGTGCCAGCAGCCCCACCCCCCGGGAAGAGACCCAGTACTTC. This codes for CASSPTPREETQYF.

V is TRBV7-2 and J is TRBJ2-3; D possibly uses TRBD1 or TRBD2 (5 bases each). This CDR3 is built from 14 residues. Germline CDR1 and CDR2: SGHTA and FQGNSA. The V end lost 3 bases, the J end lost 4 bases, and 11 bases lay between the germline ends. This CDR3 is CASSLDWGPDTQYF. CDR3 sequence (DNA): TGTGCCAGCAGCTTGGACTGGGGCCCAGATACGCAGTATTTT. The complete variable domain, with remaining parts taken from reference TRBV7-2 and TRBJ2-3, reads GAGVSQSPSNKVTEKGKDVELRCDPISGHTALYWYRQSLGQGLEFLIYFQGNSAPDKSGLPSDRFSAERTGGSVSTLTIQRTQQEDSAVYLCASSLDWGPDTQYFGPGTRLTVL.

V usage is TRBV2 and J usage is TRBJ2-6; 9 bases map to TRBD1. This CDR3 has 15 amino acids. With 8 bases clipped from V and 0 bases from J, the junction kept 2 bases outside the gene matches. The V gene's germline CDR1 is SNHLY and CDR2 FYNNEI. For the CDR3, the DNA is TGTGCCAGCGGACAGGGGTTCTCTGGGGCCAACGTCCTGACTTTC. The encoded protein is CASGQGFSGANVLTF.

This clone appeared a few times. The CDR3 DNA sequence: TGTGCCAGCAGTGACAGGGGCGGAAACTACGAGCAGTACTTC. The encoded protein is CASSDRGGNYEQYF. This chain connects TRBV25-1 to TRBJ2-7; D possibly corresponds to TRBD1 (6 bases). Trimming cost V 3 bases and J 3 bases, with 12 bases left between them. CDR1 is MGHDK, CDR2 SYGVNS, per germline. The length of the CDR3 is 14 residues.

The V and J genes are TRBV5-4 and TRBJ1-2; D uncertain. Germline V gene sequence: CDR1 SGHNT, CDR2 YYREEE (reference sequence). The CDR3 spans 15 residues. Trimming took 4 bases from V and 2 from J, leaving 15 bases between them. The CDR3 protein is CASSPGRAVNYGYTF. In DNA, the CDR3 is TGTGCCAGCAGCCCCGGGCGAGCGGTGAACTATGGCTACACCTTC.

The CDR3 DNA sequence: TGTGCCAGCTCAAGGCTGGATAGCGCTCAAGAGACCCAGTACTTC. It yields the protein CASSRLDSAQETQYF. The V call is TRBV18, the J call TRBJ2-5; TRBD2 might be the D (5 bases). V was shortened by 5 bases and J by 2 bases, with 15 bases between the two germline ends. The V gene's germline CDR1 is KGHSH and CDR2 LQKENI. There are 15 residues in the CDR3.

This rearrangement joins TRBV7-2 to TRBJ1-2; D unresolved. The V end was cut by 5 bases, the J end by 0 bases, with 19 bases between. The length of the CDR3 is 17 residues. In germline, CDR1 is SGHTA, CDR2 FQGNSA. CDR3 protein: CASSPRRESPANYGYTF. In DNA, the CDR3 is TGTGCCAGCAGCCCACGGCGCGAGAGCCCAGCTAACTATGGCTACACCTTC.

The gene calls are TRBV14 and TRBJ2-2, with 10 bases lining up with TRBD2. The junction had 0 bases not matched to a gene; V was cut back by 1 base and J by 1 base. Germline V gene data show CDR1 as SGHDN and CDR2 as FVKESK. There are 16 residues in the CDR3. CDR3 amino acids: CASSQGTSGNTGELFF. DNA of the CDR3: TGTGCCAGCAGCCAAGGGACTAGCGGGAACACCGGGGAGCTGTTTTTT.

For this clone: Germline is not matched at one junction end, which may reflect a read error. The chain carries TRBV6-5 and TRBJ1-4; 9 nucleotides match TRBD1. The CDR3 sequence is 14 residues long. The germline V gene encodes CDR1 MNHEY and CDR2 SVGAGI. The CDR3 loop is CASRAGQGNEKLSF. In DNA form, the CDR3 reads TGTGCCAGCAGGGCGGGACAGGGTAATGAAAAACTGTCTTTT.

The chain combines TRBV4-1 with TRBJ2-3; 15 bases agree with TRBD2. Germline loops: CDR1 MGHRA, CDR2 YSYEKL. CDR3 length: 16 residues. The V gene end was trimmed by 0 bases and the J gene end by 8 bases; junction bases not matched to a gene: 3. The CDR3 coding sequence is TGCGCCAGCAGCCAAGAGGTGGGACTAGCGGGGGGTACGCAGTATTTT. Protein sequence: CASSQEVGLAGGTQYF.

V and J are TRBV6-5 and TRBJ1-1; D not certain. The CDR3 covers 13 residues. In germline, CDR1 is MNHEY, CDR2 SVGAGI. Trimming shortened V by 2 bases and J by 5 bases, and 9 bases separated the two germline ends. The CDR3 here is CASSYTRGTEAFF. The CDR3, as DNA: TGTGCCAGCAGTTACACCCGCGGTACTGAAGCTTTCTTT.

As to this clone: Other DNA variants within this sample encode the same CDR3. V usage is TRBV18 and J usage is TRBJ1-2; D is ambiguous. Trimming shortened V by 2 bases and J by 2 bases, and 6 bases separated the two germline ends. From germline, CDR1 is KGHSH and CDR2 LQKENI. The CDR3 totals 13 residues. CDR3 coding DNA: TGTGCCAGCTCACCAGGGCCAAACTATGGCTACACCTTC. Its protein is CASSPGPNYGYTF.

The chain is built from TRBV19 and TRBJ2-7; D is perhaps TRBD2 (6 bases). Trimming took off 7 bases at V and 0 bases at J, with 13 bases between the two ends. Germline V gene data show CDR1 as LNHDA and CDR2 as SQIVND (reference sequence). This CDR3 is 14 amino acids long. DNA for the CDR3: TGTGCCAGTAAAGCGGGTGTGAGCTCCTACGAGCAGTACTTC. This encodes CASKAGVSSYEQYF.

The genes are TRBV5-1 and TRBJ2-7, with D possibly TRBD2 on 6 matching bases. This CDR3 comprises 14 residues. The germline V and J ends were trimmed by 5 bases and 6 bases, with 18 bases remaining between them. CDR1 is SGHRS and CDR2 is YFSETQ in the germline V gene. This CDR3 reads CASSPGEGGREQYF. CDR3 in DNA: TGCGCCAGCAGTCCGGGAGAGGGAGGACGCGAGCAGTACTTC.

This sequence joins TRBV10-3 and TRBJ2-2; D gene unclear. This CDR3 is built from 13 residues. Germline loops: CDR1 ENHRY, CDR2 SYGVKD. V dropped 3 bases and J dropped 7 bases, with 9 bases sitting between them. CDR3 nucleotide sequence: TGTGCCATCAGTGATACTACCGGCGGGGAGCTGTTTTTT. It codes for CAISDTTGGELFF.

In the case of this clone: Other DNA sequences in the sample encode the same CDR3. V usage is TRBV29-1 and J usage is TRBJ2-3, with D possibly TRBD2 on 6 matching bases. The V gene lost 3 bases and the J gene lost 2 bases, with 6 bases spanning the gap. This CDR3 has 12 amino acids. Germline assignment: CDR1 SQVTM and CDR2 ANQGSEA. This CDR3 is CSVERDTDTQYF. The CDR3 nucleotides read TGCAGCGTTGAGCGGGACACAGATACGCAGTATTTT.

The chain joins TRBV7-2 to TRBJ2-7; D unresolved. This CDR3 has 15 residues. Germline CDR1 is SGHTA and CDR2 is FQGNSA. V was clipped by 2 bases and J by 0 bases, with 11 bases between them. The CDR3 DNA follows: TGTGCCAGCAGCTTAAGGACCTTAAGCTCCTACGAGCAGTACTTC. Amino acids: CASSLRTLSSYEQYF.

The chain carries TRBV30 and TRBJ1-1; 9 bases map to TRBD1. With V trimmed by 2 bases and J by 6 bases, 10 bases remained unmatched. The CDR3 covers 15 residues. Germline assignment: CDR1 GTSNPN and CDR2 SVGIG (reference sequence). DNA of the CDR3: TGTGCCTGGAGTCGGACGGGACAGGGTGGCCCTGAAGCTTTCTTT. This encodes CAWSRTGQGGPEAFF. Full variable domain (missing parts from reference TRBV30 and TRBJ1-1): SQTIHQWPATLVQPVGSPLSLECTVEGTSNPNLYWYRQAAGRGLQLLFYSVGIGQISSEVPQNLSASRPQDRQFILSSKKLLLSDSGFYLCAWSRTGQGGPEAFFGQGTRLTVV.

The chain's CDR3 is CASSLGGLGYTGELFF. The CDR3 coding sequence is TGTGCCAGCAGCTTAGGGGGACTAGGATACACCGGGGAGCTGTTTTTT. V usage is TRBV7-8 and J usage is TRBJ2-2, with 8 nucleotides matching TRBD2. After removal of 1 base from V and 3 bases from J, the junction contained 4 bases not matched to a gene. This CDR3 contains 16 residues. In germline, CDR1 is SGHVS, CDR2 FQNEAQ.

The DNA for the CDR3 is TGTGCCAGCAGCTCCCCCGGGACAGGGGGCGAGCAGTTCTTC. Protein product: CASSSPGTGGEQFF. This chain connects TRBV7-2 to TRBJ2-1, with 12 bases fitting TRBD1. The CDR3 runs 14 residues. Per germline, CDR1 SGHTA and CDR2 FQGNSA. Trimming removed 4 bases from V and 10 bases from J; junction bases left unmatched: 5.

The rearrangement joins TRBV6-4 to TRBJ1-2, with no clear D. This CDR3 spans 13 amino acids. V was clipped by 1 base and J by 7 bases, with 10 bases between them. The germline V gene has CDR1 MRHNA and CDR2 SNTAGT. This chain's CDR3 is CASSDFMTGGYTF. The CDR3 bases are TGTGCCAGCAGTGACTTCATGACTGGTGGCTACACCTTC.

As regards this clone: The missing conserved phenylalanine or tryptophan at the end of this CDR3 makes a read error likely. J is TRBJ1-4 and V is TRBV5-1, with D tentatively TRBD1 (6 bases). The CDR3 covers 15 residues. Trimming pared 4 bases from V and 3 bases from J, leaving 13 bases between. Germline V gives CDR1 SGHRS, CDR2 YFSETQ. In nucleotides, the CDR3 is TGCGCCAGCAGCGTCTCAGGGGACCCTAATGAAAAACTGTTTTCT. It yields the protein CASSVSGDPNEKLFS.

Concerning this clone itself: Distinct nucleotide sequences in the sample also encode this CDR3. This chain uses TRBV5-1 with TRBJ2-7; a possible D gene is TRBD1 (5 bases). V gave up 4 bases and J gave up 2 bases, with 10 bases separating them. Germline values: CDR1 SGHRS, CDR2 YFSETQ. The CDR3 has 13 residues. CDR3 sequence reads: CASSPGQTYEQYF. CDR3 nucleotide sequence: TGCGCCAGCAGCCCAGGACAAACCTACGAGCAGTACTTC.

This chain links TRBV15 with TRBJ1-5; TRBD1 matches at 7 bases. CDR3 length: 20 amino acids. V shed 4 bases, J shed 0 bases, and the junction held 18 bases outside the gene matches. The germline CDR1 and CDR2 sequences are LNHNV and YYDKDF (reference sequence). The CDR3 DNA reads TGTGCCACCAGCAAAGTGGTCAGGGGGACCCGAGCGTATAGCAATCAGCCCCAGCATTTT. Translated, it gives CATSKVVRGTRAYSNQPQHF.

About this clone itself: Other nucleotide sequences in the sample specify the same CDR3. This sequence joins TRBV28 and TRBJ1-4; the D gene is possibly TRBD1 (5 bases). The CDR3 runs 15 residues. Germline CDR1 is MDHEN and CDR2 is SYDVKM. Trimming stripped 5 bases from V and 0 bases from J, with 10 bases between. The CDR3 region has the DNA TGTGCCAGCAGTCTCTTAGGGGCAACTAATGAAAAACTGTTTTTT. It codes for CASSLLGATNEKLFF.